This is a list of T cell receptor beta chains from one sample in a study of blood T cell repertoires in COVID-19. Profiled with immunoSEQ multiplex PCR; TCRdb holds only in-frame clones, not every one. The sample lists about 160,000 clones, less than 90% occurring once. The sequencing input was peripheral blood. These receptors originate from an older woman with acute or convalescent COVID-19. Each CDR3 is given with its conserved first and last residue. Fields, in order: clone size, V gene, J gene, D gene, CDR3 protein, CDR3 DNA. A D gene is named only where the DNA matches it firmly. Size tells how often a clone was seen (once, few, many) or the class of an expanded clone, and some rows leave it out.

>.|TRBV28|TRBJ2-1|.
CASSLWGSGVNEQFF
TGTGCCAGCAGCCTCTGGGGTAGCGGAGTCAATGAGCAGTTCTTC
>once|TRBV18|TRBJ2-7|.
CASSPGGPTYEQYF
TGTGCCAGCTCACCCGGGGGGCCAACCTACGAGCAGTACTTC
>.|TRBV29-1|TRBJ1-1|.
CSVPSDGLEAFF
TGCAGCGTTCCCTCGGACGGACTTGAAGCTTTCTTT
>.|TRBV5-1|TRBJ1-1|.
CASSLQNRVRTEAFF
TGCGCCAGCAGCTTACAAAACAGGGTGCGGACTGAAGCTTTCTTT
>.|TRBV6-2/TRBV6-3|TRBJ2-3|TRBD2
CASSYRSGLITDTQYF
TGTGCCAGCAGTTACCGTAGCGGGCTAATCACAGATACGCAGTATTTT
>.|TRBV30|TRBJ1-2|.
CAWSPTENYGYTF
TGTGCCTGGAGTCCTACAGAGAACTATGGCTACACCTTC
>.|TRBV4-2|TRBJ2-1|.
CASSPPSAHEQFF
TGTGCCAGCAGCCCGCCCAGCGCCCATGAGCAGTTCTTC
>.|TRBV3-1/TRBV3-2|TRBJ2-7|TRBD2
CASSQDRGGRTSYEQYF
TGTGCCAGCAGCCAAGATCGGGGGGGAAGGACCTCCTACGAGCAGTACTTC
>.|TRBV30|TRBJ2-1|.
CAWSVQGLPAGNEQFF
TGTGCCTGGAGTGTACAGGGACTACCAGCGGGCAATGAGCAGTTCTTC
>.|TRBV28|TRBJ1-1|.
CASSFFRQTEAFF
TGTGCCAGCAGTTTCTTTCGACAGACCGAAGCTTTCTTT
>.|TRBV5-4|TRBJ1-4|.
CASSLSSGAAEKLFF
TGTGCCAGCAGCTTGTCCTCAGGGGCCGCAGAAAAACTGTTTTTT